The T cell receptor (beta chain) described here comes from a study of OX40 agonist ivuxolimab in advanced cancers. In terms of the full investigation: The costimulatory receptor OX40 (CD134) was targeted by ivuxolimab, a fully human IgG2 agonistic monoclonal antibody. Intravenous ivuxolimab was administered to patients every 2 weeks at six dose levels: 0.01, 0.1, 0.3, 1.5, 3 and 10 mg/kg. Among the approximately 54 dose-escalation patients, some 20 had hepatocellular carcinoma, roughly 15 melanoma, 9 renal cell carcinoma and 9 head and neck cancer. A male proportion of around 83% and a mean age of 60 years, ranging from about 20 to 85, were recorded for the dose-escalation cohort. Patients were allowed to have had prior anti-PD-1, anti-PD-L1 or anti-CTLA-4 therapy, and approximately 43% of the dose-escalation patients had previously received checkpoint inhibitors. Partial responses occurred in three dose-escalation patients, of whom one had hepatocellular carcinoma and two had cutaneous melanoma. Peripheral TCRbeta sequencing was intended to test whether TCR sequence diversity was altered and clonal T-cell expansion was caused by ivuxolimab. The paper describes the monotherapy dose-escalation part (N of about 55 patients) of the phase I trial of ivuxolimab. Study-wide conclusions, independent of this receptor: Partial responders in the 0.1-3.0 mg/kg groups had among the lowest normalized peripheral clonal expansion, especially among CD8+ T cells. Low levels of normalized T-cell clonal expansion were also shown by some nonresponding patients. On average, CD8+ T cells showed more expanded clones than CD4+ T cells after ivuxolimab. At doses of 0.1 to 3.0 mg/kg, clonal expansion of both CD4+ and CD8+ blood T cells was observed from baseline to week 6. The antigen specificity of the peripheral T cells that underwent clonal expansion was not determined.

Notes on this clone: It has no known antigen specificity. Nothing much larger sits one base from this clone, and base qualities are not available.

To sequence the TCRbeta CDR3 region, genomic DNA was isolated from the sorted cells. TCRbeta CDR3 regions were sequenced using the immunoSEQ Assay. The immuneACCESS repertoire file appears here via TCRdb, limited to in-frame rearrangements. These files lack a portion of the clones; in checked studies, under half of the deficit traces to unresolved V genes, and the cause of the others is not known. The table for this sample lists some 74,000 clones; around 88% of them were counted only once. The ten largest clones add up to 6.9% of the sample. Patients with autoimmune disease history or receiving systemic immunosuppression were excluded from the trial. In every dose cohort, peripheral blood was drawn for TCR sequencing at baseline, cycle 4 day 1, and cycle 7 day 1. The samples were taken from a phase I, first-in-human, multicenter, open-label dose-escalation trial of ivuxolimab. The trial enrolled adults with locally advanced or metastatic head and neck squamous cell, hepatocellular, melanoma or renal cell carcinoma. Before TCR sequencing, CD4+ and CD8+ T cells were separately sorted from peripheral blood.

The CDR3 sequence holds 12 residues, the cysteine and phenylalanine included. CDR3 DNA only is kept here, 36 bases in frame from base 1. The trim is 3 bases for V and 7 bases for J, with a gap of 9 bases between the germline ends. CDR1 and CDR2 were assigned from the germline V gene as MNHNS and SASEGT. Specimen: CD4+ or CD8+ T cells sorted from blood, collected in a trial of the OX40 agonist ivuxolimab. The sequence joins TRBV6-1 to TRBJ1-1; TRBD1 might be the D gene, on 6 matching bases. The clonotype comes from an adult with an advanced solid tumor such as melanoma, head and neck, liver or kidney cancer. The nucleotide sequence reads TGTGCCAGCAGTGACCCGGACAGTGAAGCTTTCTTT. It translates as CASSDPDSEAFF.